Listed below are T cell receptor beta chains from one sample, sequenced in a study of blood T cells in healthy people across ages. TCRdb independently ran MiXCR on the 5' RACE reads; one entry per CDR3 protein. Here the sample spans over 600,000 distinct CDR3 sequences, roughly 21% being singletons. Sequencing was done on a sample of blood. These receptors were taken from a man between 65 and 85 years old in good health. Each CDR3 is given with its conserved first and last residue. Fields, in order: J gene, V gene, clone size, D gene, CDR3 DNA, CDR3 protein. D genes are given only for firm matches. Clone sizes are given selectively: once, few, many, or a class where the clone is expanded.

J: TRBJ2-4; V: TRBV6-1; size: NA; D: NA; DNA: TGTGCCAGCAGTGAGGAATGGACAGCCAAAATAGCCAAAAACATTCAGTACTTC; CDR3: CASSEEWTAKIAKNIQYF
J: TRBJ2-1; V: TRBV28; size: NA; D: TRBD2; DNA: TGTGCCAGCAGTTTACCCAGCGGGAGCGGTGAGCAGTTCTTC; CDR3: CASSLPSGSGEQFF
J: TRBJ2-7; V: TRBV2; size: few; D: NA; DNA: TGTGCCAGCAGGGATGACACCCCCTCCTACGAGCAGTACTTC; CDR3: CASRDDTPSYEQYF
J: TRBJ2-7; V: TRBV9; size: few; D: TRBD1; DNA: TGTGCCAGCAGCGCCGGGGACAGGTCCTACGAGCAGTACTTC; CDR3: CASSAGDRSYEQYF
J: TRBJ2-5; V: TRBV3-1; size: few; D: NA; DNA: TGTGCCAGCAGCCTTCCAACTAGACGGGAGACCCAGTACTTC; CDR3: CASSLPTRRETQYF
J: TRBJ2-4; V: TRBV27; size: NA; D: NA; DNA: TGTGCCAGCAGTTTTGAGGGCCAAAACATTCAGTACTTC; CDR3: CASSFEGQNIQYF
J: TRBJ2-5; V: TRBV6-5; size: few; D: NA; DNA: TGTGCCAGCAGTTACTCAGCACTCGGAGAGACCCAGTACTTC; CDR3: CASSYSALGETQYF
J: TRBJ1-6; V: TRBV4-1; size: NA; D: NA; DNA: TGCGCCAGCAGCCAAGTTGCAGGGGCTCGGAATTCACCCCTCCACTTT; CDR3: CASSQVAGARNSPLHF
J: TRBJ2-7; V: TRBV6-2/TRBV6-3; size: NA; D: TRBD2; DNA: TGTGCCAGCAACCCCTACTTTGCGGGAGTTCCCTACGAGCAGTACTTC; CDR3: CASNPYFAGVPYEQYF
J: TRBJ2-7; V: TRBV25-1; size: NA; D: NA; DNA: TGTGCCAGCAGTGACCCCGCCCGCGGGGCCTACGAGCAGTACTTC; CDR3: CASSDPARGAYEQYF
J: TRBJ1-3; V: TRBV20-1; size: NA; D: TRBD1; DNA: TGCAGTGCCCCTCGAGGGGGCTCTGGAAACACCGTATATTTT; CDR3: CSAPRGGSGNTVYF
J: TRBJ2-3; V: TRBV27; size: NA; D: TRBD2; DNA: TGTGCCAGCAGTTTATTCGCGTGGACTAGCGGAAGCACAGATACGCAGTATTTT; CDR3: CASSLFAWTSGSTDTQYF
J: TRBJ2-7; V: TRBV3-1; size: NA; D: NA; DNA: TGTGCCAGCAGCCAAGAGCACCGAGGGGGTTCGTCGTACGAGCAGTACTTC; CDR3: CASSQEHRGGSSYEQYF
J: TRBJ1-1; V: TRBV6-5; size: few; D: NA; DNA: TGTGCCAGCAGTTACCCGCGGGTAGGGATGAACACTGAAGCTTTCTTT; CDR3: CASSYPRVGMNTEAFF
J: TRBJ1-2; V: TRBV4-3; size: NA; D: NA; DNA: TGCGCCAGCAGCCAAGACCCTCTAGATGGCTACCATGGCTACACCTTC; CDR3: CASSQDPLDGYHGYTF
J: TRBJ2-5; V: TRBV7-8; size: few; D: NA; DNA: TGTGCCAGCAGCTTGGGAGCGAAGGGCGGAGAGACCCAGTACTTC; CDR3: CASSLGAKGGETQYF
J: TRBJ1-6; V: TRBV20-1; size: NA; D: NA; DNA: TGCAGTGCTAGTGGGACAATTAATTCACCCCTCCACTTT; CDR3: CSASGTINSPLHF
J: TRBJ2-1; V: TRBV12-3/TRBV12-4; size: NA; D: NA; DNA: TGTGCCAGCAGTTTGAACGGTCGCTCCTACAATGAGCAGTTCTTC; CDR3: CASSLNGRSYNEQFF
J: TRBJ2-7; V: TRBV20-1; size: few; D: TRBD2; DNA: TGCAGTGCTAGAGATGGGGCTAGCGGCACCTACGAGCAGTACTTC; CDR3: CSARDGASGTYEQYF
J: TRBJ2-3; V: TRBV20-1; size: few; D: NA; DNA: TGCAGTGCTAGAGAACCCACAGATACGCAGTATTTT; CDR3: CSAREPTDTQYF
J: TRBJ2-1; V: TRBV24-1; size: NA; D: TRBD2; DNA: TGTGCCACCAGTGACCCCGGGACTAGCGGGAGCGAGCAGTTCTTC; CDR3: CATSDPGTSGSEQFF
J: TRBJ2-5; V: TRBV6-5; size: NA; D: TRBD2; DNA: TGTGCCAGCACGCCTAGCGGGGGTGGAGAGACCCAGTACTTC; CDR3: CASTPSGGGETQYF
J: TRBJ2-3; V: TRBV28; size: few; D: TRBD2; DNA: TGTGCCAGCAGTTCTATAGCGGGCCTACGGGCTGATACGCAGTATTTT; CDR3: CASSSIAGLRADTQYF
J: TRBJ2-5; V: TRBV4-1; size: few; D: TRBD1; DNA: TGTGCCAGCAGCCTAGGGCAGGGGGTCCTTGAGACCCAGTACTTC; CDR3: CASSLGQGVLETQYF
J: TRBJ2-5; V: TRBV20-1; size: few; D: NA; DNA: TGCAGTGCCCGGACACTTACGGAGACCCAGTACTTC; CDR3: CSARTLTETQYF
J: TRBJ2-7; V: TRBV2; size: NA; D: NA; DNA: TGTGCCAGCAATGGGTTTAGCGGAGCCTACGAGCAGTACTTC; CDR3: CASNGFSGAYEQYF
J: TRBJ2-3; V: TRBV3-1; size: NA; D: NA; DNA: TGTGCCAGCAGCGGCACGTCGGTAGTGGGGACAGATACGCAGTATTTT; CDR3: CASSGTSVVGTDTQYF
J: TRBJ2-1; V: TRBV20-1; size: few; D: NA; DNA: TGCAGTGCTTTCTACCGGGATCAGCAGTTCTTC; CDR3: CSAFYRDQQFF
J: TRBJ2-1; V: TRBV20-1; size: many; D: TRBD2; DNA: TGCAGTGCTAGAGTGAGTGGGGGGGATGAGCAGTTCTTC; CDR3: CSARVSGGDEQFF
J: TRBJ1-2; V: TRBV6-2/TRBV6-3; size: NA; D: NA; DNA: TGTGCCAGCAGTTACTCGGTCAGTCCCTATGGCTACACCTTC; CDR3: CASSYSVSPYGYTF
J: TRBJ2-1; V: TRBV14; size: NA; D: TRBD2; DNA: TGTGCCAGCAGCCAAGGGCTAGCGGGAGTCGGTGAGCAGTTCTTC; CDR3: CASSQGLAGVGEQFF
J: TRBJ2-1; V: TRBV5-1; size: NA; D: NA; DNA: TGCGCCAGCAGAAACAGTTTCGAGCAGTTCTTC; CDR3: CASRNSFEQFF
J: TRBJ1-1; V: TRBV7-3; size: NA; D: NA; DNA: TGTGCCAGCAGCCAAAGGGAAGGGGCTGAAGCTTTCTTT; CDR3: CASSQREGAEAFF
J: TRBJ1-2; V: TRBV10-3; size: few; D: NA; DNA: TGTGCCATCTGGTACAGTAGCTATGGCTACACCTTC; CDR3: CAIWYSSYGYTF
J: TRBJ1-2; V: TRBV20-1; size: few; D: TRBD1; DNA: TGCAGTGCTAGTGTCGGGACAGGGGTTATTGGCTACACCTTC; CDR3: CSASVGTGVIGYTF
J: TRBJ2-4; V: TRBV27; size: NA; D: NA; DNA: TGTGCCAGCAGTCCCTACAGGGGACTAGCCAAAAACATTCAGTACTTC; CDR3: CASSPYRGLAKNIQYF
J: TRBJ1-5; V: TRBV3-1; size: NA; D: NA; DNA: TGTGCCAGCAGCCCAATCGGGGGCCTGGGGCAGCCCCAGCATTTT; CDR3: CASSPIGGLGQPQHF
J: TRBJ1-4; V: TRBV3-1; size: NA; D: NA; DNA: TGTGCCAGCAGCCAAGATCGAAGCCAGAATTATGAAAAACTGTTTTTT; CDR3: CASSQDRSQNYEKLFF
J: TRBJ2-4; V: TRBV7-2; size: few; D: NA; DNA: TGTGCCAACAGCACCGGGGCTGGGAACATTCAGTACTTC; CDR3: CANSTGAGNIQYF
J: TRBJ1-1; V: TRBV28; size: few; D: NA; DNA: TGTGCCAGCAGTATCGGGGCCACTGAAGCTTTCTTT; CDR3: CASSIGATEAFF
J: TRBJ2-7; V: TRBV11-1; size: NA; D: TRBD1; DNA: TGTGCCAGCAGACTTACAGGGGGCGGAGAGCAGTACTTC; CDR3: CASRLTGGGEQYF